This is a list of T cell receptor beta chains from one sample in a study of cytomegalovirus exposure and HLA in healthy donors. Sequencing was performed with immunoSEQ multiplex PCR; in TCRdb, only in-frame clones are kept and a portion is missing. The table includes 95,000 to 150,000 clones, 60% to 80% detected once. Sequencing used PBMCs. Source of these receptors: a woman aged 50 to 60 in good health and CMV-seronegative. The CDR3 runs from the conserved cysteine through the conserved F or W. Fields, in order: clone size, J gene, D gene, V gene, CDR3 protein, CDR3 DNA. A D gene is named only where the DNA matches it firmly. Only some rows state a clone size, as once, few, many or a class for expanded clones.

clone_size: NA; j_call: TRBJ2-7; d_call: NA; v_call: TRBV18; cdr3_aa: CASSPDARDRKYF; cdr3_nt: TGTGCCAGCTCACCGGATGCCCGAGACAGGAAGTACTTC
clone_size: NA; j_call: TRBJ2-7; d_call: TRBD1; v_call: TRBV2; cdr3_aa: CASSTGTGTYEQYF; cdr3_nt: TGTGCCAGCAGTACCGGGACAGGGACCTACGAGCAGTACTTC
clone_size: NA; j_call: TRBJ1-2; d_call: NA; v_call: TRBV28; cdr3_aa: CASSTTPSANYGYTF; cdr3_nt: TGTGCCAGCAGTACCACGCCAAGCGCTAACTATGGCTACACCTTC
clone_size: once; j_call: TRBJ1-1; d_call: NA; v_call: TRBV6-5; cdr3_aa: CASSYPRGTEAFF; cdr3_nt: TGTGCCAGCAGTTACCCCAGGGGAACTGAAGCTTTCTTT
clone_size: NA; j_call: TRBJ1-2; d_call: NA; v_call: TRBV5-6; cdr3_aa: CASSLGGGSSF; cdr3_nt: TGTGCCAGCAGTTTGGGCGGGGGCTCTTCCTTC
clone_size: NA; j_call: TRBJ2-3; d_call: NA; v_call: TRBV9; cdr3_aa: CASSTQPSTDTQYF; cdr3_nt: TGTGCCAGCAGCACACAGCCTAGCACAGATACGCAGTATTTT
clone_size: NA; j_call: TRBJ2-7; d_call: NA; v_call: TRBV5-6; cdr3_aa: CASSLVGQGAHYEQYF; cdr3_nt: TGTGCCAGCAGCTTGGTGGGACAAGGTGCCCACTACGAGCAGTACTTC
clone_size: NA; j_call: TRBJ2-1; d_call: NA; v_call: TRBV5-4; cdr3_aa: CASSTDKSSYNEQFF; cdr3_nt: TGTGCCAGCAGCACGGACAAGAGCTCCTACAATGAGCAGTTCTTC
clone_size: NA; j_call: TRBJ2-5; d_call: NA; v_call: TRBV7-2; cdr3_aa: CASSLAAINRETQYF; cdr3_nt: TGTGCCAGCAGCTTAGCCGCAATCAACAGGGAGACCCAGTACTTC
clone_size: few; j_call: TRBJ1-2; d_call: NA; v_call: TRBV5-1; cdr3_aa: CASSPTTGFSNYGYTF; cdr3_nt: TGCGCCAGCAGCCCTACTACAGGGTTTTCTAACTATGGCTACACCTTC
clone_size: NA; j_call: TRBJ2-5; d_call: NA; v_call: TRBV11-2; cdr3_aa: CASSLEGIQGRTQYF; cdr3_nt: TGTGCCAGCAGCTTAGAAGGGATCCAGGGGCGGACCCAGTACTTC
clone_size: NA; j_call: TRBJ2-7; d_call: NA; v_call: TRBV19; cdr3_aa: CASSAGRSYEQYF; cdr3_nt: TGTGCCAGTAGCGCGGGACGGTCCTACGAGCAGTACTTC
clone_size: once; j_call: TRBJ2-7; d_call: TRBD1; v_call: TRBV28; cdr3_aa: CASRKTGGRYEQYF; cdr3_nt: TGTGCCAGCAGGAAGACAGGGGGCAGGTACGAGCAGTACTTC
clone_size: NA; j_call: TRBJ2-1; d_call: NA; v_call: TRBV4-3; cdr3_aa: CASSQGPISAGNIDNEQFF; cdr3_nt: TGCGCCAGCAGCCAGGGGCCGATCTCAGCGGGTAACATTGACAATGAGCAGTTCTTC
clone_size: once; j_call: TRBJ1-5; d_call: NA; v_call: TRBV18; cdr3_aa: CASSPGGYSSNQPQHF; cdr3_nt: TGTGCCAGCTCACCTGGGGGGTACTCAAGCAATCAGCCCCAGCATTTT
clone_size: NA; j_call: TRBJ2-1; d_call: TRBD2; v_call: TRBV28; cdr3_aa: CASSFFRLAGDNEQFF; cdr3_nt: TGTGCCAGCAGTTTCTTTCGACTAGCGGGTGACAATGAGCAGTTCTTC
clone_size: NA; j_call: TRBJ1-2; d_call: NA; v_call: TRBV10-3; cdr3_aa: CAISESPTGDLYGYTF; cdr3_nt: TGTGCCATCAGTGAGTCCCCGACAGGAGATCTCTATGGCTACACCTTC
clone_size: NA; j_call: TRBJ2-3; d_call: TRBD1; v_call: TRBV7-2; cdr3_aa: CASSFDRGAGTDTQYF; cdr3_nt: TGTGCCAGCAGCTTCGACAGGGGGGCTGGGACAGATACGCAGTATTTT
clone_size: NA; j_call: TRBJ2-1; d_call: NA; v_call: TRBV7-2; cdr3_aa: CASSLVPSSYNEQFF; cdr3_nt: TGTGCCAGCAGCTTAGTCCCCAGCTCCTACAATGAGCAGTTCTTC
clone_size: NA; j_call: TRBJ1-1; d_call: TRBD1; v_call: TRBV4-1; cdr3_aa: CASSQDGTGTVSTEAFF; cdr3_nt: TGCGCCAGCAGCCAAGATGGGACCGGGACAGTGAGCACTGAAGCTTTCTTT
clone_size: NA; j_call: TRBJ2-2; d_call: TRBD2; v_call: TRBV19; cdr3_aa: CASSQAGAGTGELFF; cdr3_nt: TGTGCCAGTAGTCAAGCGGGAGCGGGCACCGGGGAGCTGTTTTTT
clone_size: NA; j_call: TRBJ2-1; d_call: NA; v_call: TRBV19; cdr3_aa: CASSMEASSYNEQFF; cdr3_nt: TGTGCCAGCAGTATGGAAGCGAGCTCCTACAATGAGCAGTTCTTC
clone_size: NA; j_call: TRBJ2-3; d_call: NA; v_call: TRBV5-1; cdr3_aa: CASSLASGGTDTQYF; cdr3_nt: TGCGCCAGCAGCTTGGCGTCAGGGGGGACAGATACGCAGTATTTT
clone_size: NA; j_call: TRBJ2-4; d_call: NA; v_call: TRBV9; cdr3_aa: CASSVTGYLDIQYF; cdr3_nt: TGTGCCAGCAGCGTTACAGGGTATTTAGACATTCAGTACTTC
clone_size: few; j_call: TRBJ2-5; d_call: TRBD1; v_call: TRBV5-1; cdr3_aa: CASSFGTGGGQETQYF; cdr3_nt: TGCGCCAGCAGCTTTGGGACAGGGGGCGGGCAAGAGACCCAGTACTTC
clone_size: NA; j_call: TRBJ2-7; d_call: TRBD2; v_call: TRBV4-2; cdr3_aa: CASSQELTGTGTTYEQYF; cdr3_nt: TGTGCCAGCAGCCAAGAATTAACTGGGACCGGGACTACCTACGAGCAGTACTTC
clone_size: NA; j_call: TRBJ1-1; d_call: NA; v_call: TRBV5-8; cdr3_aa: CASSLVATEAFF; cdr3_nt: TGTGCCAGCAGCTTGGTGGCTACTGAAGCTTTCTTT
clone_size: NA; j_call: TRBJ2-7; d_call: NA; v_call: TRBV6-1; cdr3_aa: CASNGDSYEQYF; cdr3_nt: TGTGCCAGCAACGGAGACAGTTACGAGCAGTACTTC
clone_size: NA; j_call: TRBJ2-3; d_call: NA; v_call: TRBV7-2; cdr3_aa: CASSLDGRDLDTQYF; cdr3_nt: TGTGCCAGCAGTCTAGACGGGCGGGACCTAGATACGCAGTATTTT
clone_size: NA; j_call: TRBJ2-5; d_call: TRBD2; v_call: TRBV7-2; cdr3_aa: CASTFGGAETQYF; cdr3_nt: TGTGCCTCTACTTTCGGGGGGGCAGAGACCCAGTACTTC
clone_size: NA; j_call: TRBJ2-7; d_call: NA; v_call: TRBV27; cdr3_aa: CASSLGAGFQLYEQYF; cdr3_nt: TGTGCCAGCAGCTTAGGGGCAGGTTTTCAACTCTACGAGCAGTACTTC
clone_size: NA; j_call: TRBJ2-7; d_call: TRBD1; v_call: TRBV7-7; cdr3_aa: CASSFRQGQEYEQYF; cdr3_nt: TGTGCTAGCAGCTTCCGACAGGGACAGGAGTACGAGCAGTACTTC
clone_size: NA; j_call: TRBJ1-3; d_call: NA; v_call: TRBV30; cdr3_aa: CAGTGRGTPGNTIYF; cdr3_nt: TGTGCCGGGACCGGGCGGGGGACCCCTGGAAACACCATATATTTT
clone_size: NA; j_call: TRBJ1-1; d_call: TRBD1; v_call: TRBV7-9; cdr3_aa: CASSFTGGRNTEAFF; cdr3_nt: TGTGCCAGCAGCTTTACAGGGGGGCGGAACACTGAAGCTTTCTTT
clone_size: few; j_call: TRBJ2-7; d_call: TRBD2; v_call: TRBV25-1; cdr3_aa: CASSESGRAYEQYF; cdr3_nt: TGTGCCAGCAGCGAGAGCGGGAGGGCCTACGAGCAGTACTTC
clone_size: few; j_call: TRBJ2-2; d_call: NA; v_call: TRBV15; cdr3_aa: CATSEGRPGELFF; cdr3_nt: TGTGCCACCAGCGAGGGGAGGCCAGGGGAGCTGTTTTTT
clone_size: few; j_call: TRBJ2-6; d_call: NA; v_call: TRBV5-1; cdr3_aa: CASSLGAGSGANVLTF; cdr3_nt: TGCGCCAGCAGCTTGGGGGCAGGGTCTGGGGCCAACGTCCTGACTTTC
clone_size: few; j_call: TRBJ1-5; d_call: TRBD1; v_call: TRBV2; cdr3_aa: CASSLGGDSQPQHF; cdr3_nt: TGTGCCAGCTCGTTAGGGGGCGATTCCCAGCCCCAGCATTTT
clone_size: NA; j_call: TRBJ1-5; d_call: TRBD1; v_call: TRBV5-6; cdr3_aa: CASSWAPGQSQHF; cdr3_nt: TGTGCCAGCAGCTGGGCACCGGGACAGTCCCAGCATTTT
clone_size: few; j_call: TRBJ2-7; d_call: TRBD2; v_call: TRBV30; cdr3_aa: CAWSPRLASEQYF; cdr3_nt: TGTGCCTGGAGTCCTCGACTAGCTAGTGAGCAGTACTTC
clone_size: NA; j_call: TRBJ1-5; d_call: TRBD1; v_call: TRBV6-5; cdr3_aa: CASRHSGTGDQPQHF; cdr3_nt: TGTGCCAGCAGGCACTCCGGGACAGGGGACCAGCCCCAGCATTTT
clone_size: once; j_call: TRBJ1-1; d_call: NA; v_call: TRBV5-6; cdr3_aa: CASSLGRSWEAFF; cdr3_nt: TGTGCCAGCAGCTTGGGTCGGAGCTGGGAAGCTTTCTTT
clone_size: NA; j_call: TRBJ2-5; d_call: TRBD1; v_call: TRBV10-2; cdr3_aa: CASRDRTGSLETQYF; cdr3_nt: TGCGCCAGCAGGGATCGGACAGGCTCGTTAGAGACCCAGTACTTC
clone_size: NA; j_call: TRBJ1-6; d_call: NA; v_call: TRBV30; cdr3_aa: CALGHYNSPLHF; cdr3_nt: TGTGCCTTGGGACACTATAATTCACCCCTCCACTTT
clone_size: NA; j_call: TRBJ2-7; d_call: TRBD2; v_call: TRBV5-1; cdr3_aa: CASSEAGGTLYEQYF; cdr3_nt: TGCGCCAGCAGCGAAGCGGGAGGTACTCTCTACGAGCAGTACTTC
clone_size: NA; j_call: TRBJ2-2; d_call: TRBD2; v_call: TRBV30; cdr3_aa: CAWSGLAFTGELFF; cdr3_nt: TGTGCCTGGAGCGGACTAGCTTTCACCGGGGAGCTGTTTTTT
clone_size: NA; j_call: TRBJ2-1; d_call: TRBD2; v_call: TRBV5-4; cdr3_aa: CASRVTSGSSYNEQFF; cdr3_nt: TGTGCCAGCAGGGTTACTAGCGGTAGTTCCTACAATGAGCAGTTCTTC
clone_size: NA; j_call: TRBJ1-1; d_call: TRBD1; v_call: TRBV5-1; cdr3_aa: CASSPGTGETEAFF; cdr3_nt: TGCGCCAGCAGCCCCGGGACAGGGGAAACTGAAGCTTTCTTT
clone_size: NA; j_call: TRBJ2-7; d_call: TRBD1; v_call: TRBV30; cdr3_aa: CAWSFRDRDSYEQYF; cdr3_nt: TGTGCCTGGAGTTTCCGGGACAGGGACTCCTACGAGCAGTACTTC
clone_size: NA; j_call: TRBJ1-3; d_call: NA; v_call: TRBV28; cdr3_aa: CASSSHGGGGNTIYF; cdr3_nt: TGTGCCAGCAGTTCCCATGGCGGGGGAGGAAACACCATATATTTT
clone_size: NA; j_call: TRBJ2-3; d_call: TRBD2; v_call: TRBV19; cdr3_aa: CASSLSGLAGLTDTQYF; cdr3_nt: TGTGCCAGTAGTCTATCGGGACTAGCGGGCCTCACAGATACGCAGTATTTT
clone_size: NA; j_call: TRBJ2-2; d_call: NA; v_call: TRBV30; cdr3_aa: CAWRYMGQEGGELFF; cdr3_nt: TGTGCCTGGAGATACATGGGCCAGGAAGGCGGGGAGCTGTTTTTT
clone_size: NA; j_call: TRBJ2-1; d_call: NA; v_call: TRBV5-6; cdr3_aa: CASSLTNYYNEQFF; cdr3_nt: TGTGCCAGCAGCTTGACTAACTACTACAATGAGCAGTTCTTC
clone_size: NA; j_call: TRBJ2-6; d_call: TRBD2; v_call: TRBV7-3; cdr3_aa: CASSRIPTSHLYSGANVLTF; cdr3_nt: TGTGCCAGCAGCCGTATCCCGACTAGCCACCTCTACTCTGGGGCCAACGTCCTGACTTTC
clone_size: NA; j_call: TRBJ2-1; d_call: TRBD2; v_call: TRBV7-2; cdr3_aa: CASKGLAGYEQFF; cdr3_nt: TGTGCCAGCAAAGGGCTAGCGGGTTATGAGCAGTTCTTC
clone_size: NA; j_call: TRBJ2-5; d_call: NA; v_call: TRBV18; cdr3_aa: CASSPIGEETQYF; cdr3_nt: TGTGCCAGCTCACCAATCGGGGAAGAGACCCAGTACTTC
clone_size: NA; j_call: TRBJ1-5; d_call: TRBD1; v_call: TRBV11-2; cdr3_aa: CASSLYDRGNQPQHF; cdr3_nt: TGTGCCAGCAGCTTATACGACAGGGGCAATCAGCCCCAGCATTTT
clone_size: NA; j_call: TRBJ1-2; d_call: TRBD1; v_call: TRBV7-8; cdr3_aa: CASSLGTGSYYGYTF; cdr3_nt: TGTGCCAGCAGCTTAGGGACAGGGTCATACTATGGCTACACCTTC
clone_size: NA; j_call: TRBJ1-5; d_call: NA; v_call: TRBV6-5; cdr3_aa: CASSYSQYSNQPQHF; cdr3_nt: TGTGCCAGCAGTTACTCACAGTATAGCAATCAGCCCCAGCATTTT
clone_size: NA; j_call: TRBJ2-7; d_call: TRBD1; v_call: TRBV6-1; cdr3_aa: CASSEAGQFGEQYF; cdr3_nt: TGTGCCAGCAGTGAAGCGGGACAGTTCGGCGAGCAGTACTTC